The next 25 T cell receptor beta chains were all read from a single sample in a study of blood T cell repertoires in COVID-19 (dated by TCRdb to the early 2020s). Library construction relied on the immunoSEQ multiplex PCR assay. Held by TCRdb, this immuneACCESS table contains in-frame sequences only and omits some clones. Under half of the omission traces to an unresolved V gene where checked; the cause of the rest is unknown. For this sample the table gives roughly 250,000 clones, of which about 91% were detected only once. Jointly, the top ten make up 1% to 1.5% of the sample. Sequenced input: PBMCs or T cells enriched from blood (not recorded which). The origin of the receptors is a woman aged 40-49 years with acute COVID-19.

This clone was seen a single time. The chain links TRBV5-8 to TRBJ2-7, with a weak D call TRBD2 (6 bases). CDR1 SGHTS and CDR2 YDEGEE come from the germline V gene. This CDR3 spans 15 amino acids. V was pared by 0 bases and J by 2 bases, with 12 bases between. The CDR3 DNA is TGTGCCAGCAGCTTGGGGCCGGGAGTGACCTACGAGCAGTACTTC. Protein sequence: CASSLGPGVTYEQYF.

In DNA form, the CDR3 reads TGTGCCAGCTCACAACAGGGTCTCGGCGGCGAGCAGTACGTC. Its protein product is CASSQQGLGGEQYV. The gene calls are TRBV18 and TRBJ2-7; perhaps TRBD1 as D (6 bases). Germline lookup yields CDR1 KGHSH and CDR2 LQKENI. V lost 4 bases and J 6 bases, leaving 16 bases between the germline ends. The CDR3 spans 14 residues.

The V call is TRBV6-5, the J call TRBJ1-1, with D perhaps TRBD1 (6 bases). The CDR3 runs 13 residues. Trimming pared 5 bases from V and 3 bases from J, leaving 10 bases between. The germline gives CDR1 MNHEY, CDR2 SVGAGI. The DNA of the CDR3 is TGTGCCAGCAGTCTAACAGGGTACACTGAAGCTTTCTTT. The encoded protein is CASSLTGYTEAFF.

The CDR3 region is CASSPRGFSYNEQFF. CDR3 bases: TGTGCCAGCAGCCCCCGGGGGTTCTCCTACAATGAGCAGTTCTTC. This chain connects TRBV6-5 to TRBJ2-1, with a weak D call TRBD2 (6 bases). Germline V gene lookup returns CDR1 MNHEY and CDR2 SVGAGI. The ends were cut back, 6 bases at V and 0 bases at J, with 12 bases in the middle. The CDR3 sequence is 15 residues long.

The rearrangement joins TRBV7-9 to TRBJ2-5; D might be TRBD2 (5 bases). This CDR3 contains 14 residues. V lost 1 base to trimming and J lost 5 bases, with 11 bases between them. CDR1 and CDR2 (germline): SEHNR, FQNEAQ (reference sequence). In DNA, the CDR3 is TGTGCCAGCAGCTTAGGCGGGCGTCTCGAGACCCAGTACTTC. It specifies CASSLGGRLETQYF.

The chain uses TRBV10-3 and TRBJ1-5; 9 bases are shared with TRBD1. Germline trimming cut 4 bases from V and 0 bases from J; bases unmatched to any gene: 13. CDR1 is ENHRY, CDR2 SYGVKD, per germline. This CDR3 is built from 19 residues. The CDR3 loop is CAISGTGGDGRSSNQPQHF. The DNA of the CDR3 is TGTGCCATCAGTGGAACAGGGGGCGATGGTCGGAGTAGCAATCAGCCCCAGCATTTT.

This chain joins TRBV6-5 and TRBJ2-3; 7 positions agree with TRBD2. The junction had 9 bases not matched to a gene; V was cut back by 7 bases and J by 2 bases. In germline, CDR1 is MNHEY, CDR2 SVGAGI. The CDR3 extends over 15 amino acids. As DNA, the CDR3 is TGTGCCAGCACGAGCGGGACCTTAGCCACAGATACGCAGTATTTT. It codes for CASTSGTLATDTQYF.

The J gene is TRBJ1-4, the V gene TRBV9, with TRBD1 as a possible D gene (5 bases). V dropped 0 bases and J dropped 8 bases, with 11 bases sitting between them. Germline CDR1 and CDR2: SGDLS and YYNGEE. CDR3 length: 14 amino acids. The CDR3 region is CASSVGRVGEKLFF. CDR3 bases: TGTGCCAGCAGCGTAGGCAGGGTTGGCGAAAAACTGTTTTTT.

This chain links TRBV25-1 with TRBJ2-1; weak D call: TRBD2 (6 bases). V was clipped by 5 bases and J by 7 bases, with 6 bases between them. Germline V lookup: CDR1 MGHDK, CDR2 SYGVNS. CDR3 length: 11 residues. CDR3 DNA: TGTGCCAGCAGTCGGGGGAATGAGCAGTTCTTC. It is translated as CASSRGNEQFF.

The rearrangement links TRBV6-5 to TRBJ1-1, with 7 bases aligning to TRBD1. After removal of 4 bases from V and 4 bases from J, the junction contained 12 bases not matched to a gene. This CDR3 contains 16 residues. Germline-derived CDR1 and CDR2 are MNHEY and SVGAGI. The CDR3 DNA follows: TGTGCCAGCAGTTCCGACAGGGCGCGGGCGGCCACTGAAGCTTTCTTT. Residues: CASSSDRARAATEAFF.

J is TRBJ1-3 and V is TRBV28; TRBD1 aligns across 9 bases. The CDR3 is 18 residues long. The junction had 25 bases not matched to a gene; V was cut back by 8 bases and J by 11 bases. From germline, CDR1 is MDHEN and CDR2 SYDVKM. CDR3 DNA sequence: TGTGCCAGCTCTAGATTCTCCTACAGGGGGCGTGAGTCATTCCCCATATATTTT. Translating gives CASSRFSYRGRESFPIYF.

V is TRBV20-1 and J is TRBJ2-1; 8 nucleotides align to TRBD2. The CDR3 totals 15 residues. Unmatched junction bases numbered 12, after V lost 3 bases and J lost 8 bases. Germline CDR1 reads DFQATT; CDR2 reads SNEGSKA (reference sequence). For the CDR3, the DNA is TGCAGTGCTAGTATCGGGTTCGGGAGGGGCGATGAGCAGTTCTTC. This sequence encodes CSASIGFGRGDEQFF.

The chain is built from TRBV18 and TRBJ2-1, with D possibly TRBD2 on 5 matching bases. This CDR3 is 12 amino acids long. Per germline, CDR1 KGHSH and CDR2 LQKENI. V lost 3 bases and J 15 bases, leaving 15 bases between the germline ends. CDR3 amino acids: CASSPKTEERFF. The CDR3, as DNA: TGTGCCAGCTCACCTAAGACGGAGGAGAGGTTCTTC.

The count of this clone is one. This chain connects TRBV2 to TRBJ2-5; TRBD2 aligns across 7 bases. This CDR3 is built from 14 residues. V lost 6 bases to trimming and J lost 5 bases; unmatched junction nucleotides: 9. Germline lookup yields CDR1 SNHLY and CDR2 FYNNEI. The CDR3 loop is CASSPPLGGETQYF. CDR3 DNA: TGTGCCAGCAGCCCACCCTTGGGGGGGGAGACCCAGTACTTC.

This clone was found a few times. The J gene is TRBJ2-3, the V gene TRBV15; 9 bases are a match to TRBD2. J gave up 2 bases and V 5 bases, and 20 bases lay outside the gene matches. The CDR3 spans 20 residues. Germline V gene sequence: CDR1 LNHNV, CDR2 YYDKDF (reference sequence). In DNA, the CDR3 is TGTGCCACCAGCGTTCAGGACGGCGGGAGGGCCGGCCAAGACACAGATACGCAGTATTTT. Translation: CATSVQDGGRAGQDTDTQYF.

The chain joins TRBV10-3 to TRBJ2-3; possibly TRBD2 for D (5 bases). V lost 2 bases, J lost 4 bases, and 7 bases lay in between. Germline V CDR1 and CDR2: ENHRY, SYGVKD. The CDR3 loop spans 13 amino acids. CDR3 in DNA: TGTGCCATCAGTGAGGGGAGCCCAGATACGCAGTATTTT. Translated: CAISEGSPDTQYF.

Only a few counts were recorded for this clone. This rearrangement joins TRBV27 to TRBJ2-1; 8 positions match TRBD2. The CDR3 extends over 19 amino acids. Germline CDR1 MNHEY, CDR2 SMNVEV (reference sequence). V was pared by 5 bases and J by 4 bases, with 19 bases of the junction left unmatched. The CDR3 bases are TGTGCCAGCAGTCAGCGGGGCGGGAGGTTAATTACGTATTACAATGAGCAGTTCTTC. Its protein product is CASSQRGGRLITYYNEQFF.

V gene TRBV12-3 or TRBV12-4 combines with J gene TRBJ2-5; D unclear. Trimming left V 5 bases short and J 5 bases short, with 9 bases between. There are 12 residues in the CDR3. The CDR3 loop is CASSTHLETQYF. CDR3 DNA sequence: TGTGCCAGCAGTACCCACTTGGAGACCCAGTACTTC.

The chain employs TRBV9 and TRBJ2-5; D is possibly TRBD2 (7 bases). The germline V and J ends were trimmed by 0 bases and 5 bases, with 17 bases remaining between them. The CDR3 is 16 amino acids. Germline-derived CDR1 and CDR2 are SGDLS and YYNGEE. The CDR3 sequence: CASSVVGGDSWETQYF. The CDR3 nucleotides are TGTGCCAGCAGCGTAGTAGGGGGGGATTCATGGGAGACCCAGTACTTC.

V gene TRBV2 combines with J gene TRBJ1-5; a possible D gene is TRBD1 (5 bases). The CDR3 is 13 amino acids. Germline CDR1 is SNHLY and CDR2 is FYNNEI. V was shortened by 7 bases and J by 2 bases, with 9 bases between the two germline ends. The chain's CDR3 is CASNPQGNQPQHF. The DNA for the CDR3 is TGTGCCAGCAATCCACAGGGCAATCAGCCCCAGCATTTT.

This rearrangement joins TRBV7-9 to TRBJ1-1; a weak D match, TRBD1 (6 bases). The CDR3 totals 15 residues. Trimming shortened V by 5 bases and J by 4 bases, and 17 bases separated the two germline ends. Per germline, CDR1 SEHNR and CDR2 FQNEAQ (reference sequence). CDR3 DNA: TGTGCCAGCAGCGCGTCTCAGGGGTCGGGCACTGAAGCTTTCTTT. Its translation is CASSASQGSGTEAFF.

The chain uses TRBV19 and TRBJ2-1; no clear D. This CDR3 region has 14 residues. Germline loops: CDR1 LNHDA, CDR2 SQIVND (reference sequence). V lost 2 bases to trimming and J lost 6 bases, with 11 bases between them. The CDR3 DNA reads TGTGCCAGTAGTATACAAGACACGGTCAATGAGCAGTTCTTC. Protein sequence: CASSIQDTVNEQFF.

This chain uses TRBV25-1 with TRBJ2-5, with D maybe TRBD2 (6 bases). Germline V lookup: CDR1 MGHDK, CDR2 SYGVNS. There are 14 residues in the CDR3. V lost 1 base to trimming and J lost 3 bases, with 9 bases between them. DNA for the CDR3: TGTGCCAGCAGTGAATGGGGAGGAAAAGAGACCCAGTACTTC. This encodes CASSEWGGKETQYF.

V usage is TRBV4-1 and J usage is TRBJ2-7; 8 nucleotides match TRBD2. V gave up 1 base and J gave up 3 bases; unmatched junction bases: 2. CDR1 is MGHRA and CDR2 is YSYEKL in the germline V gene. This CDR3 comprises 14 residues. CDR3 protein: CASSQGLAGYEQYF. CDR3 DNA sequence: TGCGCCAGCAGCCAAGGTCTAGCGGGCTACGAGCAGTACTTC.

V usage is TRBV5-6 and J usage is TRBJ1-2; D gene uncertain. The V end lost 2 bases, the J end lost 3 bases, and 8 bases lay between the germline ends. CDR3 length equals 13 residues. Germline-derived CDR1 and CDR2 are SGHDT and YYEEEE. DNA for the CDR3: TGTGCCAGCAGCTTTTCCCCGGACTATGGCTACACCTTC. This encodes CASSFSPDYGYTF. Supplemented by reference TRBV5-6 and TRBJ1-2, the full variable domain reads DAGVTQSPTHLIKTRGQQVTLRCSPKSGHDTVSWYQQALGQGPQFIFQYYEEEERQRGNFPDRFSGHQFPNYSSELNVNALLLGDSALYLCASSFSPDYGYTFGSGTRLTVV.